The 17 T cell receptor beta chains below come from one sample, sequenced in a study of cytomegalovirus exposure and HLA in healthy donors. The PCR was carried out with 60 Vbeta primers and 13 Jbeta primers. Here immunoSEQ multiplex PCR was the method, and the copy in TCRdb shows in-frame clones only, minus some. This sample has 120,000 to 150,000 clones, with 65% to 90% found just once. The specimen sequenced was PBMCs. The receptors shown here come from a female donor in good health and CMV-seronegative.

The chain has TRBV28 and TRBJ1-3; unclear D gene. Germline V gene sequence: CDR1 MDHEN, CDR2 SYDVKM. Trimming left V 4 bases short and J 0 bases short, with 19 bases between. CDR3 length: 18 residues. As DNA, the CDR3 is TGTGCCAGCAGTTCCCGATTTATTAGAACCTACTCTGGAAACACCATATATTTT. Translation gives CASSSRFIRTYSGNTIYF.

The V and J genes are TRBV30 and TRBJ2-7; TRBD1 aligns across 7 bases. This CDR3 has 14 residues. The germline CDR1 and CDR2 sequences are GTSNPN and SVGIG (reference sequence). With 0 bases clipped from V and 0 bases from J, the junction kept 2 bases outside the gene matches. The CDR3 sequence: CAWSVPGGSYEQYF. CDR3 sequence (DNA): TGTGCCTGGAGTGTGCCAGGGGGCTCCTACGAGCAGTACTTC.

This clone was observed a handful of times. This sequence joins TRBV7-9 and TRBJ2-1; 8 positions agree with TRBD2. J gave up 10 bases and V 4 bases, and 15 bases lay outside the gene matches. The CDR3 has 16 amino acids. Germline V gene lookup returns CDR1 SEHNR and CDR2 FQNEAQ (reference sequence). The CDR3 here is CASSWGSGATRGEQFF. CDR3 DNA: TGTGCCAGCAGCTGGGGTAGCGGGGCCACTAGGGGGGAGCAGTTCTTC.

V and J are TRBV7-3 and TRBJ2-7, with D uncertain. This CDR3 is built from 15 residues. The V gene lost 0 bases and the J gene lost 2 bases, with 11 bases spanning the gap. Germline CDR1 and CDR2: SGHTA and FQGTGA. The CDR3 DNA reads as TGTGCCAGCAGCTTAACCCCGATGAGTCCCTACGAGCAGTACTTC. Translation: CASSLTPMSPYEQYF.

This chain uses TRBV28 with TRBJ2-3, with 10 nucleotides matching TRBD2. With V trimmed by 7 bases and J by 2 bases, 12 bases remained unmatched. The CDR3 loop spans 17 amino acids. The germline V gene has CDR1 MDHEN and CDR2 SYDVKM. This chain's CDR3 is CASTLGASGSHTDTQYF. Here the CDR3 DNA reads TGTGCCAGCACCTTAGGGGCTAGCGGGAGCCACACAGATACGCAGTATTTT.

The rearrangement uses TRBV7-2 and TRBJ1-1; 9 bases align to TRBD1. V lost 4 bases, J lost 6 bases, and 6 bases stayed unmatched. The CDR3 covers 14 residues. Germline V gives CDR1 SGHTA, CDR2 FQGNSA. CDR3 DNA: TGTGCCAGCAGCTCTAGACAGGGGGAGGCTGAAGCTTTCTTT. This gives the protein CASSSRQGEAEAFF.

V is TRBV9 and J is TRBJ2-7; no firm D call. The CDR3 contains 14 residues. V lost 4 bases, J lost 0 bases, and 11 bases lay in between. Per germline, CDR1 SGDLS and CDR2 YYNGEE. DNA of the CDR3: TGTGCCAGCAGCCCGGCCGGGTCCTCCTACGAGCAGTACTTC. Its protein is CASSPAGSSYEQYF. The variable domain in full, with the rest retrieved from reference TRBV9 and TRBJ2-7, is DSGVTQTPKHLITATGQRVTLRCSPRSGDLSVYWYQQSLDQGLQFLIQYYNGEERAKGNILERFSAQQFPDLHSELNLSSLELGDSALYFCASSPAGSSYEQYFGPGTRLTVT.

V gene TRBV20-1 combines with J gene TRBJ2-5; D remains unclear. The ends were cut back, 3 bases at V and 5 bases at J, with 4 bases in the middle. Germline V gene lookup returns CDR1 DFQATT and CDR2 SNEGSKA (reference sequence). The CDR3 sequence is 10 residues long. CDR3 sequence: CSARGETQYF. The CDR3, as DNA: TGCAGTGCTAGGGGCGAGACCCAGTACTTC.

The V call is TRBV28, the J call TRBJ1-5, with D hard to call. This CDR3 contains 18 residues. V was cut by 3 bases and J by 0 bases, with 18 bases left in between. CDR1 is MDHEN and CDR2 is SYDVKM in the germline V gene. The CDR3 spells CASSLERASDYSNQPQHF. Written as DNA, the CDR3 is TGTGCCAGCAGTTTGGAGCGGGCAAGCGATTATAGCAATCAGCCCCAGCATTTT.

This clone came up once. The chain is built from TRBV28 and TRBJ2-7; unclear D gene. With 5 bases removed from V and 3 bases from J, the gap between germline ends came to 14 bases. The CDR3 is 14 amino acids. Germline-derived CDR1 and CDR2 are MDHEN and SYDVKM. The CDR3 DNA follows: TGTGCCAGCAGTCAACCGGTTTCCCTCTACGAGCAGTACTTC. Its translation: CASSQPVSLYEQYF.

This clone occurred a few times. This chain joins TRBV5-1 and TRBJ2-2; 8 bases map to TRBD1. CDR3 length: 15 residues. After removal of 2 bases from V and 6 bases from J, the junction contained 6 bases not matched to a gene. The V gene's germline CDR1 is SGHRS and CDR2 YFSETQ. The CDR3 sequence: CASSFGQGRPGELFF. The CDR3 DNA reads as TGCGCCAGCAGCTTCGGACAGGGCCGGCCCGGGGAGCTGTTTTTT.

V gene TRBV4-2 combines with J gene TRBJ1-4, with 10 bases that match TRBD1. The CDR3 runs to 14 residues. Germline CDR1 LGHNA, CDR2 YNFKEQ. V lost 3 bases and J lost 8; bases outside the gene matches: 3. CDR3 protein: CASSQGQGREKLFF. In DNA, the CDR3 is TGTGCCAGCAGCCAGGGACAGGGGAGGGAAAAACTGTTTTTT.

The gene calls are TRBV29-1 and TRBJ2-7; 10 positions match TRBD1. Germline V lookup: CDR1 SQVTM, CDR2 ANQGSEA. This CDR3 is 15 amino acids long. After removal of 3 bases from V and 2 bases from J, the junction contained 7 bases not matched to a gene. The CDR3: CSVDEGQGTTYEQYF. Here the CDR3 DNA reads TGCAGCGTTGATGAGGGACAGGGGACAACCTACGAGCAGTACTTC.

This chain uses TRBV19 with TRBJ2-1; TRBD2 aligns across 11 bases. Germline V CDR1 and CDR2: LNHDA, SQIVND (reference sequence). This CDR3 comprises 16 residues. With 6 bases clipped from V and 4 bases from J, the junction kept 8 bases outside the gene matches. The CDR3 is CASRGATSGIYNEQFF. CDR3 nucleotides: TGTGCCAGTAGGGGCGCGACTAGCGGGATATACAATGAGCAGTTCTTC.

J is TRBJ2-5 and V is TRBV21-1; TRBD2 is the table's D call and was not checked against the DNA. TRBV21-1 is a pseudogene locus. The CDR3 sequence is 12 residues long. The CDR3 sequence is CASRREGRTQYF. Here the CDR3 DNA reads TGTGCCAGCCGGCGGGAGGGCAGGACCCAGTACTTC.

The CDR3 DNA reads as TGTGCCAGCAGTGAACAGGGGGCATGGACTGAAGCTTTCTTT. The encoded protein is CASSEQGAWTEAFF. The rearrangement joins TRBV25-1 to TRBJ1-1, with 8 positions matching TRBD1. V lost 2 bases, J lost 5 bases, and 4 bases stayed unmatched. This CDR3 has 14 amino acids. Looked up from germline, CDR1 is MGHDK and CDR2 is SYGVNS.

In DNA, the CDR3 is TGTGCCAGCAGTTACGGGACAGAAGCTAACTATGGCTACACCTTC. It is translated as CASSYGTEANYGYTF. The gene calls are TRBV5-4 and TRBJ1-2; 7 positions match TRBD1. Germline V gene lookup returns CDR1 SGHNT and CDR2 YYREEE (reference sequence). V shed 5 bases and J 0 bases; nucleotides not matched to a gene: 7. There are 15 residues in the CDR3.